One T cell receptor beta chain is described in this entry. This table comes from immunoSEQ multiplex PCR, and its TCRdb copy is limited to in-frame clones, with some not included. The data show millions of clones, with more than 90% seen just once and over 0.12% held by the top ten. The data derive from a study of shared clonotypes between healthy human individuals. This CDR3 contains 15 residues. CDR1 LGHNA and CDR2 YNFKEQ come from the germline V gene. This chain uses TRBV4-2 with TRBJ2-5; 10 positions agree with TRBD2. The J call may be faulty, since TRBJ2-7 better matches the DNA end. Sample: naive CD4+ T cells sorted from blood. Noted subset: CD45RA+ positively selected. The receptor was isolated from a young man in good health. CDR3 nucleotide sequence: TGTGCCAGCAGCCCCGCCGGGACTAGCGCCTACGAGCAGTACTTC. Its translation: CASSPAGTSAYEQYF.